The 29 T cell receptor beta chains in this list originate from one sample, sequenced in a study of blood T cell repertoires in COVID-19. The protocol was immunoSEQ multiplex PCR, while the TCRdb copy is restricted to in-frame clones and leaves out a portion. Of about 310,000 clones listed, 70% to 90% were seen once; the top ten hold more than 2%. The sample was PBMCs or T cells enriched from blood (not recorded which). The receptors were gathered from a man aged 25-45 years who had recovered from COVID-19.

The chain is built from TRBV5-1 and TRBJ2-3; possibly TRBD2 for D (5 bases). The CDR3 length is 15 residues. Trimming pared 0 bases from V and 3 bases from J, leaving 11 bases between. Germline V gene sequence: CDR1 SGHRS, CDR2 YFSETQ. CDR3 DNA sequence: TGCGCCAGCAGCTTGGGCCCCCCGGGGACAGATACGCAGTATTTT. It yields the protein CASSLGPPGTDTQYF.

In DNA form, the CDR3 reads TGCAGCGTTGACGCAGGCTACAATGAGCAGTTCTTC. The encoded protein is CSVDAGYNEQFF. The rearrangement joins TRBV29-1 to TRBJ2-1; D uncertain. The CDR3 covers 12 residues. V was shortened by 3 bases and J by 3 bases, with 6 bases between the two germline ends. Looked up from germline, CDR1 is SQVTM and CDR2 is ANQGSEA.

Only one count was recorded for this clone. The CDR3: CASSSHARDYEQYF. DNA of the CDR3: TGTGCCAGCAGCTCTCACGCCCGGGACTACGAGCAGTACTTC. The chain employs TRBV11-3 and TRBJ2-7; a weak D match, TRBD2 (5 bases). The V end lost 4 bases, the J end lost 3 bases, and 13 bases lay between the germline ends. Germline V gene data show CDR1 as SGHNT and CDR2 as YENEEA. The CDR3 has 14 residues.

This chain joins TRBV3-1 (or the pseudogene TRBV3-2) and TRBJ1-3, with TRBD1 matching over 9 bases. Trimming cost V 4 bases and J 2 bases; bases outside gene matches: 15. The CDR3 totals 19 residues. Per the germline V gene, CDR1 is LGHDT and CDR2 is YNNKEL (reference sequence). CDR3 nucleotides: TGTGCCAGCAGCCCGGCGCTGGGACAGGGAAGGGCAACTGGAAACACCATATATTTT. It is translated as CASSPALGQGRATGNTIYF.

This clone was detected only a few times. Here the CDR3 DNA reads TGTGCCAGCAGTACCCGCACGGGCTATGGCTACACCTTC. Protein: CASSTRTGYGYTF. The chain has TRBV27 and TRBJ1-2; D uncertain. Trimming stripped 5 bases from V and 4 bases from J, with 11 bases between. CDR1 and CDR2 from the germline V gene are MNHEY and SMNVEV (reference sequence). The CDR3 extends over 13 amino acids.

The chain links TRBV12-5 to TRBJ1-4; D perhaps matches TRBD1 (6 bases). Germline CDR1 is LGHNT and CDR2 is FRNRAP. The CDR3 is 14 amino acids. V gave up 2 bases and J gave up 6 bases, with 10 bases separating them. The CDR3 sequence: CASGLYAGDEKLFF. The CDR3 nucleotides read TGTGCTAGTGGTTTGTATGCAGGGGATGAAAAACTGTTTTTT. Drawing the rest from reference TRBV12-5 and TRBJ1-4, the complete variable domain is DARVTQTPRHKVTEMGQEVTMRCQPILGHNTVFWYRQTMMQGLELLAYFRNRAPLDDSGMPKDRFSAEMPDATLATLKIQPSEPRDSAVYFCASGLYAGDEKLFFGSGTQLSVL.

This clone appeared a few times. The V call is TRBV12-3 or TRBV12-4, the J call TRBJ2-7; D remains unclear. This CDR3 is 11 amino acids long. Trimming took off 4 bases at V and 7 bases at J, with 8 bases between the two ends. CDR3 sequence reads: CASSSVYEQYF. The DNA of the CDR3 is TGTGCCAGCAGTTCGGTTTATGAGCAGTACTTC.

J is TRBJ1-5 and V is TRBV15; no firm D call. Germline loops: CDR1 LNHNV, CDR2 YYDKDF (reference sequence). The CDR3 runs 12 residues. Trimming took off 3 bases at V and 4 bases at J, with 4 bases between the two ends. The CDR3 DNA reads as TGTGCCACCAGCAGTCGTAATCAGCCCCAGCATTTT. It translates to CATSSRNQPQHF. The full variable domain, rest sourced from reference TRBV15 and TRBJ1-5, is DAMVIQNPRYQVTQFGKPVTLSCSQTLNHNVMYWYQQKSSQAPKLLFHYYDKDFNNEADTPDNFQSRRPNTSFCFLDIRSPGLGDTAMYLCATSSRNQPQHFGDGTRLSIL.

This clone occurred once. This rearrangement joins TRBV4-2 to TRBJ2-1; 8 bases match TRBD2. V lost 4 bases and J lost 6; bases outside the gene matches: 11. The length of the CDR3 is 16 residues. Per germline, CDR1 LGHNA and CDR2 YNFKEQ. CDR3 in DNA: TGTGCCAGCAGCCGGGACCGGGGGGGCCTATTCAATGAGCAGTTCTTC. Protein: CASSRDRGGLFNEQFF.

This chain joins TRBV5-1 and TRBJ2-1; tentative D call: TRBD2 (5 bases). CDR3 length: 12 amino acids. V was clipped by 4 bases and J by 4 bases, with 6 bases between them. The germline V gene has CDR1 SGHRS and CDR2 YFSETQ. This CDR3 reads CASSPGYNEQFF. CDR3 sequence (DNA): TGCGCCAGCAGCCCGGGGTACAATGAGCAGTTCTTC.

The rearrangement joins TRBV7-2 to TRBJ1-1; D gene uncertain. V lost 5 bases and J 2 bases, leaving 9 bases between the germline ends. Germline V gene data show CDR1 as SGHTA and CDR2 as FQGNSA. The CDR3 loop spans 13 amino acids. CDR3 nucleotides: TGTGCCAGCAGCAGAGACTTCAACACTGAAGCTTTCTTT. Protein: CASSRDFNTEAFF.

This chain links TRBV5-1 with TRBJ1-3; D possibly corresponds to TRBD1 (5 bases). Germline-derived CDR1 and CDR2 are SGHRS and YFSETQ. V lost 7 bases to trimming and J lost 0 bases, with 11 bases between them. The CDR3 totals 14 residues. CDR3 sequence: CASSFDSSGNTIYF. The CDR3 DNA is TGCGCCAGCTCCTTTGACAGCTCTGGAAACACCATATATTTT. The complete variable domain, with remaining parts taken from reference TRBV5-1 and TRBJ1-3, reads KAGVTQTPRYLIKTRGQQVTLSCSPISGHRSVSWYQQTPGQGLQFLFEYFSETQRNKGNFPGRFSGRQFSNSRSEMNVSTLELGDSALYLCASSFDSSGNTIYFGEGSWLTVV.

The J gene is TRBJ1-6, the V gene TRBV12-3 or TRBV12-4; D is uncertain. Trimming shortened V by 2 bases and J by 9 bases, and 5 bases separated the two germline ends. This CDR3 has 12 amino acids. CDR3 sequence (DNA): TGTGCCAGCAGTTTAAGCACTTCACCCCTCCACTTT. Protein product: CASSLSTSPLHF.

The CDR3 sequence is CASSSLSTGIGYGYTF. DNA of the CDR3: TGTGCCAGCAGCTCACTCTCTACAGGGATCGGATATGGCTACACCTTC. The chain recombines TRBV5-8 with TRBJ1-2, with D perhaps matching TRBD1 (6 bases). Deletions cut 3 bases from V and 5 bases from J, with 20 bases between. The CDR3 is 16 residues long. Germline V gene lookup returns CDR1 SGHTS and CDR2 YDEGEE. Drawing the rest from reference TRBV5-8 and TRBJ1-2, the complete variable domain is EAGVTQSPTHLIKTRGQQATLRCSPISGHTSVYWYQQALGLGLQFLLWYDEGEERNRGNFPPRFSGRQFPNYSSELNVNALELEDSALYLCASSSLSTGIGYGYTFGSGTRLTVV.

The chain uses TRBV6-9 and TRBJ1-5; D is possibly TRBD1 (6 bases). The germline V gene encodes CDR1 MNHGY and CDR2 SVAAGI. V was pared by 8 bases and J by 5 bases, with 25 bases between. The CDR3 length is 17 residues. The CDR3 region is CASETWGGANPHQPQHF. The CDR3 DNA reads TGTGCCAGCGAGACGTGGGGGGGGGCGAATCCCCATCAGCCCCAGCATTTT.

The chain employs TRBV5-4 and TRBJ1-1; D possibly corresponds to TRBD1 (6 bases). Germline V lookup: CDR1 SGHNT, CDR2 YYREEE (reference sequence). CDR3 length equals 14 residues. Trimming shortened V by 3 bases and J by 6 bases, and 15 bases separated the two germline ends. CDR3 residues: CASSSDSINAEAFF. The CDR3 region has the DNA TGTGCCAGCAGCTCGGACAGTATCAACGCTGAAGCTTTCTTT.

V is TRBV14 and J is TRBJ2-5; 7 bases are shared with TRBD1. Per the germline V gene, CDR1 is SGHDN and CDR2 is FVKESK. Trimming took 0 bases from V and 5 from J; bases not matched to a gene: 18. This CDR3 region has 19 residues. CDR3 in DNA: TGTGCCAGCAGCCAAGATTTCGGGACAGTGCCTGGAAGGTTGGAGACCCAGTACTTC. Translated: CASSQDFGTVPGRLETQYF.

V is TRBV29-1 and J is TRBJ1-2; tentatively, D is TRBD1 (6 bases). Deletions cut 0 bases from V and 2 bases from J, with 19 bases between. CDR3 length: 17 residues. CDR1 is SQVTM, CDR2 ANQGSEA, per germline. The CDR3 DNA sequence: TGCAGCGTTGAAGATCTACGGGGGCGGGGGACGAACTATGGCTACACCTTC. Protein product: CSVEDLRGRGTNYGYTF.

The chain is built from TRBV2 and TRBJ1-2, with D perhaps matching TRBD1 (6 bases). With 5 bases removed from V and 4 bases from J, the gap between germline ends came to 11 bases. Germline CDR1 is SNHLY and CDR2 is FYNNEI. There are 13 residues in the CDR3. DNA of the CDR3: TGTGCCAGCAGTCCGGACAGCACCTATGGCTACACCTTC. As protein: CASSPDSTYGYTF.

V is TRBV6-5 and J is TRBJ2-7; tentatively, D is TRBD2 (7 bases). The length of the CDR3 is 13 residues. The V gene lost 6 bases and the J gene lost 2 bases, with 11 bases spanning the gap. CDR1 MNHEY and CDR2 SVGAGI come from the germline V gene. The CDR3 DNA reads as TGTGCCAGCAGCCCCGGGGGGCCCTACGAGCAGTACTTC. Translation: CASSPGGPYEQYF.

The chain links TRBV6-1 to TRBJ1-2; TRBD1 might be the D (5 bases). The CDR3 is made up of 16 amino acids. Deletions cut 1 base from V and 4 bases from J, with 16 bases between. Germline loops: CDR1 MNHNS, CDR2 SASEGT. CDR3 loop: CASSEVGLGGGYGYTF. The DNA of the CDR3 is TGTGCCAGCAGTGAAGTCGGGTTGGGGGGAGGCTATGGCTACACCTTC.

As to this clone: At the DNA level, this CDR3 is encoded by other sequences in the same sample as well. The chain uses TRBV3-1 (or the pseudogene TRBV3-2) and TRBJ1-6; the match to TRBD1 covers 8 bases. Germline V gene data show CDR1 as LGHDT and CDR2 as YNNKEL (reference sequence). With 1 base clipped from V and 10 bases from J, the junction kept 3 bases outside the gene matches. The CDR3 totals 14 residues. The CDR3 DNA is TGTGCCAGCAGCCAAGGACAGGGGAACTCACCCCTCCACTTT. This codes for CASSQGQGNSPLHF.

This clone was found once. The chain joins TRBV2 to TRBJ1-1; 8 nucleotides agree with TRBD1. Trimming took 4 bases from V and 3 from J; bases not matched to a gene: 13. Germline assignment: CDR1 SNHLY and CDR2 FYNNEI. The CDR3 has 17 amino acids. The CDR3 region is CASSAGRGRGRDTEAFF. DNA for the CDR3: TGTGCCAGCAGTGCGGGCAGGGGGCGGGGGCGCGACACTGAAGCTTTCTTT.

The gene calls are TRBV19 and TRBJ1-2, with D possibly TRBD1 on 5 matching bases. The CDR3 covers 14 residues. Germline V lookup: CDR1 LNHDA, CDR2 SQIVND (reference sequence). V lost 3 bases to trimming and J lost 3 bases, with 11 bases between them. The CDR3 spells CASSIWGEDYGYTF. In DNA, the CDR3 is TGTGCCAGTAGTATTTGGGGCGAGGACTATGGCTACACCTTC.

The J gene is TRBJ1-2, the V gene TRBV5-1; maybe TRBD1 (6 bases). Trimming took off 4 bases at V and 3 bases at J, with 28 bases between the two ends. CDR3 length: 19 residues. The germline gives CDR1 SGHRS, CDR2 YFSETQ. The DNA of the CDR3 is TGCGCCAGCAGCCCAAACCCCGGTTGGAGGGGAGGGGGAGACTATGGCTACACCTTC. Protein sequence: CASSPNPGWRGGGDYGYTF.

The CDR3 DNA sequence: TGTGCCAGCAGTGAACAAAGAGGCTATAGTGAAAAACTGTTTTTT. This sequence encodes CASSEQRGYSEKLFF. The rearrangement joins TRBV6-1 to TRBJ1-4, with D uncertain. CDR1 and CDR2 from the germline V gene are MNHNS and SASEGT. The CDR3 has 15 amino acids. Between the trimmed V and J ends, which lost 2 bases and 7 bases, there was a span of 14 bases.

The chain uses TRBV5-4 and TRBJ2-2; TRBD2 agrees at 13 bases. V gave up 2 bases and J gave up 5 bases; unmatched junction bases: 3. The CDR3 covers 16 residues. The V gene's germline CDR1 is SGHNT and CDR2 YYREEE (reference sequence). The CDR3 spells CASSLLAGGLTGELFF. Written as DNA, the CDR3 is TGTGCCAGCAGCTTACTAGCGGGGGGGCTTACCGGGGAGCTGTTTTTT.

This sequence joins TRBV5-6 and TRBJ1-2, with TRBD1 matching 8 bases. The CDR3 has 17 residues. Germline V gene sequence: CDR1 SGHDT, CDR2 YYEEEE. V was pared by 2 bases and J by 2 bases, with 11 bases of the junction left unmatched. The CDR3 reads CASSFPSGQGRNYGYTF. The CDR3 nucleotides read TGTGCCAGCAGCTTTCCCTCCGGACAGGGTAGAAACTATGGCTACACCTTC.

The chain combines TRBV30 with TRBJ1-6; tentatively, D is TRBD1 (6 bases). The germline CDR1 and CDR2 sequences are GTSNPN and SVGIG (reference sequence). Trimming took off 4 bases at V and 9 bases at J, with 16 bases between the two ends. The length of the CDR3 is 14 residues. CDR3 loop: CAWNMWGGGSPLHF. CDR3 sequence (DNA): TGTGCCTGGAATATGTGGGGGGGCGGTTCACCCCTCCACTTT.